The T cell receptor (beta chain) under discussion was sequenced for a study of beta chain features in type 1 diabetes. The CDR3 has 14 amino acids. Trimming stripped 5 bases from V and 1 base from J, with 11 bases between. CDR1 and CDR2 (germline): SGHTA, FQGTGA. Since all of the isolated RNA was reverse transcribed, expressed TCRB transcripts were what got sequenced. Profiled with immunoSEQ multiplex PCR; TCRdb holds only in-frame clones, not every one. This table has about 290,000 clones, under 8.5% appearing once. Study-wide results and caveats: Any role of HLA type in TCRB rearrangement remained unresolved here.

A note on this clone: Its antigen remains unknown.

The sequence was obtained from a woman aged 18-29 years in good health. What was sequenced was central memory CD4+ T cells from blood. The rearrangement joins TRBV7-3 to TRBJ1-1; D is uncertain. The CDR3 coding sequence is TGTGCCAGCAGCCAGGACGGTAGGAACACTGAAGCTTTCTTT. Residues: CASSQDGRNTEAFF.